The rows below give T cell receptor beta chains drawn from one sample of a study of post-analysis software for immune sequencing data. TCRdb ran MiXCR on the PCR reads and lists one entry per CDR3 protein. In the table there are 750,000 to 950,000 distinct CDR3 sequences, 46% of which are singletons. The sequencing input was blood. These receptors came from a girl aged 10-17 years with multiple sclerosis. Both conserved end residues are part of each CDR3. The order of the fields is clone size, J gene, V gene, D gene, CDR3 DNA, CDR3 protein. D genes are given only for firm matches. Part of the rows lack a size; the others show once, few, many or a class for expanded clones.

clone_size: once; j_call: TRBJ1-2; v_call: TRBV7-6; d_call: TRBD1; cdr3_nt: TGTGCCGGCAGCATGGAGGACAGGGGTTATGGCTACACCTTC; cdr3_aa: CAGSMEDRGYGYTF
clone_size: few; j_call: TRBJ1-2; v_call: TRBV9; d_call: NA; cdr3_nt: TGTGCCAGCAGCGTAGAGGCCGTTAACTATGGCTACACCTTC; cdr3_aa: CASSVEAVNYGYTF
clone_size: NA; j_call: TRBJ1-1; v_call: TRBV25-1; d_call: NA; cdr3_nt: TGTGCCAGCAGTGAACCAACGGGGGGGACTGAAGCTTTCTTT; cdr3_aa: CASSEPTGGTEAFF
clone_size: NA; j_call: TRBJ2-4; v_call: TRBV2; d_call: TRBD2; cdr3_nt: TGTGCCAGCAGGCAGGGACTAGCGGTAGCCAAAAACATTCAGTACTTC; cdr3_aa: CASRQGLAVAKNIQYF
clone_size: few; j_call: TRBJ2-3; v_call: TRBV10-3; d_call: TRBD2; cdr3_nt: TGTGCCATCAGTGAAGGTCTAGCGGTTTTAGATACGCAGTATTTT; cdr3_aa: CAISEGLAVLDTQYF
clone_size: NA; j_call: TRBJ2-5; v_call: TRBV7-8; d_call: NA; cdr3_nt: TGTGCCAGCAGCTTATATCAGGGGTCCAAAACTTACCAAGAGACCCAGTACTTC; cdr3_aa: CASSLYQGSKTYQETQYF
clone_size: NA; j_call: TRBJ2-1; v_call: TRBV7-9; d_call: NA; cdr3_nt: TGTGCCAGCAGCTTAGGAGAGAGGATCCACAATGAGCAGTTCTTC; cdr3_aa: CASSLGERIHNEQFF
clone_size: NA; j_call: TRBJ2-3; v_call: TRBV11-2; d_call: NA; cdr3_nt: TGTGTCAGCAGCTCGGGAGAGGCCGATACGCAGTATTTT; cdr3_aa: CVSSSGEADTQYF
clone_size: NA; j_call: TRBJ2-1; v_call: TRBV7-9; d_call: TRBD2; cdr3_nt: TGTGCCAGCAGCCTAGGGCCTAGCGGGAGAAAGGGCAATGAGCAGTTCTTC; cdr3_aa: CASSLGPSGRKGNEQFF
clone_size: NA; j_call: TRBJ2-7; v_call: TRBV20-1; d_call: TRBD2; cdr3_nt: TGCAGTGCTCCCGTGCTAGAACGTGCGGGGGGGACGTACGAGCAGTACTTC; cdr3_aa: CSAPVLERAGGTYEQYF
clone_size: NA; j_call: TRBJ2-4; v_call: TRBV5-1; d_call: NA; cdr3_nt: TGCGCCAGCAGCTTGGGGACGGGAGCCAAAAACATTCAGTACTTC; cdr3_aa: CASSLGTGAKNIQYF
clone_size: few; j_call: TRBJ2-1; v_call: TRBV5-1; d_call: NA; cdr3_nt: TGCGCCAGCAGCTTGGTAGGACTCGACAATGAGCAGTTCTTC; cdr3_aa: CASSLVGLDNEQFF
clone_size: NA; j_call: TRBJ1-5; v_call: TRBV6-6; d_call: NA; cdr3_nt: TGTGCCAGCAGTCGAGACACGAGCAATCAGCCCCAGCATTTT; cdr3_aa: CASSRDTSNQPQHF
clone_size: few; j_call: TRBJ2-4; v_call: TRBV11-2; d_call: NA; cdr3_nt: TGTGCCAGCAGCTTAGATCGGGTTGGATGTAGGGAGCAGTACTTC; cdr3_aa: CASSLDRVGCREQYF
clone_size: few; j_call: TRBJ2-1; v_call: TRBV20-1; d_call: NA; cdr3_nt: TGCAGTGCTAGAGTCCCGGACGCCTACAATGAGCAGTTCTTC; cdr3_aa: CSARVPDAYNEQFF
clone_size: few; j_call: TRBJ2-1; v_call: TRBV6-1; d_call: TRBD2; cdr3_nt: TGTGCCACCTCAGGGGACGAGACTAGCGGGAGTGGGTACAATGAGCAGTTCTTC; cdr3_aa: CATSGDETSGSGYNEQFF
clone_size: NA; j_call: TRBJ2-7; v_call: TRBV29-1; d_call: TRBD1; cdr3_nt: TGCAGCGTTGGCCCCTCCGGACAGGACGAGCAGTACTTC; cdr3_aa: CSVGPSGQDEQYF
clone_size: NA; j_call: TRBJ2-1; v_call: TRBV12-3/TRBV12-4; d_call: TRBD2; cdr3_nt: TGTGCCAGCAGGCCCATAGCGGGCTCCTACAATGAGCAGTTCTTC; cdr3_aa: CASRPIAGSYNEQFF
clone_size: NA; j_call: TRBJ1-1; v_call: TRBV27; d_call: NA; cdr3_nt: TGTGCCAGCGCCTCGAACACTGAAGCTTTCTTT; cdr3_aa: CASASNTEAFF
clone_size: NA; j_call: TRBJ2-7; v_call: TRBV15; d_call: NA; cdr3_nt: TGTGCCACCAGCAGTAAGGGAGGGGGGTCCTACGAGCAGTACTTC; cdr3_aa: CATSSKGGGSYEQYF
clone_size: NA; j_call: TRBJ1-1; v_call: TRBV4-2; d_call: NA; cdr3_nt: TGTGCCAGCAGCCAAGAACCGAGGGGGGGCACTGAAGCTTTCTTT; cdr3_aa: CASSQEPRGGTEAFF
clone_size: NA; j_call: TRBJ2-3; v_call: TRBV4-3; d_call: TRBD2; cdr3_nt: TGCGCCAGCAGCCAAGATGGGCGGAGCGCCCTCCGGGGGGAAGATACGCAGTATTTT; cdr3_aa: CASSQDGRSALRGEDTQYF
clone_size: NA; j_call: TRBJ2-1; v_call: TRBV9; d_call: NA; cdr3_nt: TGTGCCAGCAGCGTAGGGGGGGAGTCCTACAATGAGCAGTTCTTC; cdr3_aa: CASSVGGESYNEQFF
clone_size: NA; j_call: TRBJ2-1; v_call: TRBV20-1; d_call: TRBD1; cdr3_nt: TGCAGTGCTAGACGATCGACAGGGATCAATGAGCAGTTCTTC; cdr3_aa: CSARRSTGINEQFF
clone_size: NA; j_call: TRBJ2-5; v_call: TRBV12-3/TRBV12-4; d_call: NA; cdr3_nt: TGTGCCAGCAGTTCCCCCTCGACAGGTTCAGAGACCCAGTACTTC; cdr3_aa: CASSSPSTGSETQYF
clone_size: NA; j_call: TRBJ1-2; v_call: TRBV20-1; d_call: TRBD1; cdr3_nt: TGCAGTGCTACAGGGGGTCGAATAGACTATGGCTACACCTTC; cdr3_aa: CSATGGRIDYGYTF
clone_size: NA; j_call: TRBJ2-1; v_call: TRBV29-1; d_call: NA; cdr3_nt: TGCAGCGCCACGACGGGCTACAATGAGCAGTTCTTC; cdr3_aa: CSATTGYNEQFF
clone_size: NA; j_call: TRBJ2-3; v_call: TRBV15; d_call: NA; cdr3_nt: TGTGCCACCAGCAGAGACAGGGGACCAGGTGTCATTGATACGCAGTATTTT; cdr3_aa: CATSRDRGPGVIDTQYF
clone_size: NA; j_call: TRBJ1-2; v_call: TRBV29-1; d_call: NA; cdr3_nt: TGCAGCACATCATTAGCCTATGGCTACACCTTC; cdr3_aa: CSTSLAYGYTF
clone_size: NA; j_call: TRBJ1-1; v_call: TRBV5-1; d_call: TRBD1; cdr3_nt: TGCGCCAGCAGCTCCGTGGGGACAGGGAATGAAGCTTTCTTT; cdr3_aa: CASSSVGTGNEAFF
clone_size: NA; j_call: TRBJ2-3; v_call: TRBV7-2; d_call: TRBD2; cdr3_nt: TGTGCCAGCAGCAGGACTAGCGGGGCAGATACGCAGTATTTT; cdr3_aa: CASSRTSGADTQYF
clone_size: NA; j_call: TRBJ2-7; v_call: TRBV2; d_call: TRBD2; cdr3_nt: TGTGCCAGCAGCCGATCGACTAGCGGGAGTCAGTACGAGCAGTACTTC; cdr3_aa: CASSRSTSGSQYEQYF
clone_size: NA; j_call: TRBJ2-1; v_call: TRBV9; d_call: NA; cdr3_nt: TGTGCCAGCAGCGCCGGACTGTACAATGAGCAGTTCTTC; cdr3_aa: CASSAGLYNEQFF
clone_size: few; j_call: TRBJ2-1; v_call: TRBV9; d_call: TRBD2; cdr3_nt: TGTGCCAGCAGCGTAGGTAGGGAGCGGGACCGACCCTACAATGAGCAGTTCTTC; cdr3_aa: CASSVGRERDRPYNEQFF
clone_size: NA; j_call: TRBJ2-7; v_call: TRBV20-1; d_call: TRBD2; cdr3_nt: TGCAGTGCTGCCCGGGAGGACCTCTCCTACGAGCAGTACTTC; cdr3_aa: CSAAREDLSYEQYF
clone_size: NA; j_call: TRBJ1-2; v_call: TRBV14; d_call: NA; cdr3_nt: TGTGCCAGCAGCCAAGAGGTCCGGGACCCAGGGTGGCATGGCTACACCTTC; cdr3_aa: CASSQEVRDPGWHGYTF
clone_size: NA; j_call: TRBJ2-5; v_call: TRBV7-2; d_call: NA; cdr3_nt: TGTGCCAGCAGCTTGTTGCCTCTAGGAGAGACCCAGTACTTC; cdr3_aa: CASSLLPLGETQYF
clone_size: NA; j_call: TRBJ1-2; v_call: TRBV3-1; d_call: NA; cdr3_nt: TGTGCCAGCAGCCAAGGGGCCCTCGGTGGCTACACCTTC; cdr3_aa: CASSQGALGGYTF
clone_size: few; j_call: TRBJ2-7; v_call: TRBV6-2/TRBV6-3; d_call: NA; cdr3_nt: TGTGCCAGCAGTTTTTGGACCTGGGGCTCCTACGAGCAGTACTTC; cdr3_aa: CASSFWTWGSYEQYF
clone_size: few; j_call: TRBJ2-1; v_call: TRBV6-5; d_call: NA; cdr3_nt: TGTGCCAGCAGGCTAGCGACTCCCGGGGGTAATGAGCAGTTCTTC; cdr3_aa: CASRLATPGGNEQFF
clone_size: once; j_call: TRBJ2-1; v_call: TRBV18; d_call: TRBD2; cdr3_nt: TGTGCCAGCTCACCAAGTAGACTAGCGGGAGTCCTGGTCTACAATGAGCAGTTCTTC; cdr3_aa: CASSPSRLAGVLVYNEQFF
clone_size: NA; j_call: TRBJ1-1; v_call: TRBV20-1; d_call: TRBD1; cdr3_nt: TGCAGTGCTAGGAATCGGGACAGGGGCGGGGGCACTGAAGCTTTCTTT; cdr3_aa: CSARNRDRGGGTEAFF
clone_size: NA; j_call: TRBJ2-1; v_call: TRBV25-1; d_call: NA; cdr3_nt: TGTGCCAGCAGTTCAGCGAGCAATGAGCAGTTCTTC; cdr3_aa: CASSSASNEQFF
clone_size: few; j_call: TRBJ1-2; v_call: TRBV28; d_call: NA; cdr3_nt: TGTGCCAGCAGTCCGTCGACGGAGTTCTATGGCTACACCTTC; cdr3_aa: CASSPSTEFYGYTF
clone_size: once; j_call: TRBJ2-5; v_call: TRBV5-5; d_call: NA; cdr3_nt: TGTGCCAGCAGCTCCCGACGGTCCGAGGGGACCCAGTACTTC; cdr3_aa: CASSSRRSEGTQYF
clone_size: once; j_call: TRBJ1-2; v_call: TRBV20-1; d_call: NA; cdr3_nt: TGCAGTGCTAGAGGTCTTGGGTCAGGGCAAAGAGATGGCTACACCTTC; cdr3_aa: CSARGLGSGQRDGYTF
clone_size: few; j_call: TRBJ1-1; v_call: TRBV27; d_call: NA; cdr3_nt: TGTGCCAGCAGTTCGACCATGAACACTGAAGCTTTCTTT; cdr3_aa: CASSSTMNTEAFF
clone_size: NA; j_call: TRBJ2-7; v_call: TRBV6-5; d_call: NA; cdr3_nt: TGTGCCAGCAGTTACGAAGAGGTCGACGAGCAGTACTTC; cdr3_aa: CASSYEEVDEQYF
clone_size: few; j_call: TRBJ2-3; v_call: TRBV29-1; d_call: TRBD2; cdr3_nt: TGCAGCGTTGAAGATCTTTGGCGGGAGATAGGAGATACGCAGTATTTT; cdr3_aa: CSVEDLWREIGDTQYF
clone_size: NA; j_call: TRBJ2-3; v_call: TRBV29-1; d_call: TRBD1; cdr3_nt: TGCAGCGCCTCCGGGGACAGGGTCGGATCGCTGGATACGCAGTATTTT; cdr3_aa: CSASGDRVGSLDTQYF
clone_size: NA; j_call: TRBJ2-3; v_call: TRBV19; d_call: NA; cdr3_nt: TGTGCCAGTAGTATGGGGGATACGCAGTATTTT; cdr3_aa: CASSMGDTQYF
clone_size: NA; j_call: TRBJ2-4; v_call: TRBV7-9; d_call: TRBD1; cdr3_nt: TGCGCCAGCAGCATCGGGACAGGGAAAAACATTCAGTACTTC; cdr3_aa: CASSIGTGKNIQYF
clone_size: NA; j_call: TRBJ2-5; v_call: TRBV5-6; d_call: NA; cdr3_nt: TGTGCCAGCAGCTCAACCGCAGGCCGGACCCAGTACTTC; cdr3_aa: CASSSTAGRTQYF
clone_size: NA; j_call: TRBJ2-7; v_call: TRBV11-3; d_call: TRBD1; cdr3_nt: TGTGCCAGCAGCTCAACAGGGGCGAGCGAGCAGTACTTC; cdr3_aa: CASSSTGASEQYF
clone_size: once; j_call: TRBJ2-7; v_call: TRBV7-2; d_call: TRBD1; cdr3_nt: TGTGCCAGCAGCATCGGGACAGAGGAGCAGTACTTC; cdr3_aa: CASSIGTEEQYF
clone_size: NA; j_call: TRBJ2-3; v_call: TRBV7-3; d_call: NA; cdr3_nt: TGTGCCAGCAGCTTAGTGGGTACGAGAAGCACAGATACGCAGTATTTT; cdr3_aa: CASSLVGTRSTDTQYF
clone_size: few; j_call: TRBJ2-3; v_call: TRBV29-1; d_call: NA; cdr3_nt: TGCAGCGTTGAAGATTCGGGGATCACGCAGTATTTT; cdr3_aa: CSVEDSGITQYF